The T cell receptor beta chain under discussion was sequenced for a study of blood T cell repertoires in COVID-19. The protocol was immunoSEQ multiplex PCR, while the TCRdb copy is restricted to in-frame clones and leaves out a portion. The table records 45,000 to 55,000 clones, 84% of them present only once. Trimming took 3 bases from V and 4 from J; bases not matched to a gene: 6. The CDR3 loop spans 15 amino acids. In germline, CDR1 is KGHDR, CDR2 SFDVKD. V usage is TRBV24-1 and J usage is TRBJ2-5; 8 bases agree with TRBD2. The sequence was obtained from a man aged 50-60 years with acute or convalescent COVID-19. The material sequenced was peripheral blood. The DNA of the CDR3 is TGTGCCACCAGTGATCCAGCGGGAGCGGGAGAGACCCAGTACTTC. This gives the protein CATSDPAGAGETQYF.